These 26 T cell receptor beta chains originate from one sample sequenced in a study of early T cells in non-severe SARS-CoV-2 infection. A single record per CDR3 protein comes from TCRdb applying MiXCR to the 5' RACE reads. The sample lists roughly 50,000 distinct CDR3 sequences, approximately 8% occurring once. Source material: whole blood. The source of these receptors is an adult who was a healthcare worker with PCR-confirmed SARS-CoV-2 infection or an uninfected control (not recorded which).

This clonotype was found a few times. The chain is built from TRBV7-2 and TRBJ2-7, with TRBD2 matching over 7 bases. CDR3 length equals 15 residues. J lost 2 bases, V lost 1 base, and 5 bases had no gene match. Germline loops: CDR1 SGHTA, CDR2 FQGNSA. The CDR3 DNA reads TGTGCCAGCAGCTTAGAGTCTAGCGGCCCCTACGAGCAGTACTTC. This gives the protein CASSLESSGPYEQYF.

The chain is built from TRBV10-3 and TRBJ1-2; D perhaps matches TRBD1 (5 bases). V dropped 3 bases and J dropped 8 bases, with 10 bases sitting between them. The germline CDR1 and CDR2 sequences are ENHRY and SYGVKD. The CDR3 covers 12 residues. The CDR3 coding sequence is TGTGCCATCAGTGAACAGGTTTTCGGCTACACCTTC. Protein sequence: CAISEQVFGYTF.

In this sample, this clonotype turned up many times. The chain links TRBV4-3 to TRBJ2-1, with no clear D. Germline CDR1 and CDR2: LGHNA and YSLEER. The CDR3 is 17 residues long. The V and J ends lost 1 base and 9 bases respectively, with 22 bases between them. The CDR3 coding sequence is TGCGCCAGCAGCCAAGGAACGAGGCGTTTAGTGCCCTCTGAGCAGTTCTTC. Translated, it gives CASSQGTRRLVPSEQFF.

This clonotype came up a few times. V and J are TRBV19 and TRBJ2-3, with D uncertain. The CDR3 contains 15 residues. The germline V gene has CDR1 LNHDA and CDR2 SQIVND (reference sequence). V was shortened by 5 bases and J by 2 bases, with 14 bases between the two germline ends. This CDR3 reads CASSPRIMATDTQYF. The DNA for the CDR3 is TGTGCCAGTAGTCCGAGGATCATGGCCACAGATACGCAGTATTTT.

The chain is built from TRBV2 and TRBJ2-3, with 7 bases matching TRBD2. The junction had 12 bases not matched to a gene; V was cut back by 8 bases and J by 4 bases. Germline V lookup: CDR1 SNHLY, CDR2 FYNNEI. CDR3 length: 15 amino acids. The CDR3 DNA follows: TGTGCCAGCCCTCGGGCGGGGGATAGCCCAGATACGCAGTATTTT. Translation gives CASPRAGDSPDTQYF. Looking up the rest from reference TRBV2 and TRBJ2-3 gives the full variable domain: EPEVTQTPSHQVTQMGQEVILRCVPISNHLYFYWYRQILGQKVEFLVSFYNNEISEKSEIFDDQFSVERPDGSNFTLKIRSTKLEDSAMYFCASPRAGDSPDTQYFGPGTRLTVL.

This clonotype was counted at least ten times. This rearrangement joins TRBV7-2 to TRBJ1-4; maybe TRBD1 (6 bases). V shed 5 bases and J shed 0 bases, with 16 bases lying between them. Germline lookup yields CDR1 SGHTA and CDR2 FQGNSA. The CDR3 length is 17 residues. CDR3 region: CASSIAQGFATNEKLFF. Written as DNA, the CDR3 is TGTGCCAGCAGCATCGCACAGGGATTCGCAACTAATGAAAAACTGTTTTTT.

This clonotype was found many times. J is TRBJ1-5 and V is TRBV24-1; D may be TRBD1 (6 bases). Germline V gene sequence: CDR1 KGHDR, CDR2 SFDVKD. The ends were cut back, 5 bases at V and 2 bases at J, with 12 bases in the middle. This CDR3 region has 15 residues. CDR3 bases: TGTGCCACCAGTGGCCCGGGACATCGCAATCAGCCCCAGCATTTT. It encodes CATSGPGHRNQPQHF.

The chain is built from TRBV27 and TRBJ1-1, with D maybe TRBD1 (5 bases). This CDR3 comprises 13 residues. CDR1 is MNHEY, CDR2 SMNVEV, per germline (reference sequence). V was cut by 6 bases and J by 0 bases, with 8 bases left in between. CDR3 nucleotides: TGTGCCAGCAGAGACAGTTTGAACACTGAAGCTTTCTTT. This translates into CASRDSLNTEAFF.

The chain recombines TRBV6-6 with TRBJ1-1, with 10 bases lining up with TRBD1. This CDR3 has 13 amino acids. The V gene's germline CDR1 is MNHNY and CDR2 SVGAGI (reference sequence). J lost 11 bases, V lost 5 bases, and 8 bases had no gene match. CDR3 DNA: TGTGCCAGCAGTGGGGACAGGGGAACTATTGCTTTCTTT. It specifies CASSGDRGTIAFF.

This clonotype was counted a few times. The chain links TRBV28 to TRBJ1-5; D not resolved. The CDR3 is 14 residues long. CDR1 and CDR2 from the germline V gene are MDHEN and SYDVKM. V was shortened by 8 bases and J by 4 bases, with 15 bases between the two germline ends. The DNA of the CDR3 is TGTGCCAGCTCCCCGGGCAGGAGTAATCAGCCCCAGCATTTT. Encoded protein: CASSPGRSNQPQHF.

This clonotype was seen ten or more times. The chain combines TRBV7-9 with TRBJ2-7, with D perhaps matching TRBD2 (6 bases). V was cut by 4 bases and J by 4 bases, with 17 bases left in between. This CDR3 contains 15 residues. Germline V gene lookup returns CDR1 SEHNR and CDR2 FQNEAQ (reference sequence). CDR3: CASSSPGRQIYEQYF. CDR3 nucleotides: TGTGCCAGCAGCTCCCCAGGGAGGCAAATATACGAGCAGTACTTC. Using reference TRBV7-9 and TRBJ2-7 for the parts outside the CDR3, the full variable domain is DTGVSQNPRHKITKRGQNVTFRCDPISEHNRLYWYRQTLGQGPEFLTYFQNEAQLEKSRLLSDRFSAERPKGSFSTLEIQRTEQGDSAMYLCASSSPGRQIYEQYFGPGTRLTVT.

The chain carries TRBV6-6 and TRBJ1-2; D gene unclear. Germline V gives CDR1 MNHNY, CDR2 SVGAGI (reference sequence). Trimming cost V 7 bases and J 8 bases, with 17 bases left between them. The CDR3 length is 13 residues. CDR3 loop: CASKQLGPTGYTF. The CDR3 DNA is TGTGCCAGCAAGCAACTAGGCCCCACCGGCTACACCTTC.

This clonotype was observed at least ten times. The J gene is TRBJ2-2, the V gene TRBV7-9; no clear D. The germline CDR1 and CDR2 sequences are SEHNR and FQNEAQ (reference sequence). The CDR3 covers 14 residues. Trimming left V 0 bases short and J 1 base short, with 3 bases between. The CDR3 loop is CASSLAVNTGELFF. The CDR3 bases are TGTGCCAGCAGCTTAGCGGTGAACACCGGGGAGCTGTTTTTT.

This clonotype was found many times. The CDR3 DNA reads as TGCAGCGTTGATTTTGTAGCTAATGAGCAGTTCTTC. Encoded protein: CSVDFVANEQFF. The chain recombines TRBV29-1 with TRBJ2-1; D uncertain. Per the germline V gene, CDR1 is SQVTM and CDR2 is ANQGSEA. This CDR3 has 12 residues. Trimming cost V 3 bases and J 7 bases, with 10 bases left between them.

The chain uses TRBV9 and TRBJ2-3; D unclear. The V and J ends lost 0 bases and 4 bases respectively, with 9 bases between them. This CDR3 is 14 amino acids long. Germline values: CDR1 SGDLS, CDR2 YYNGEE. The CDR3 here is CASSVGASPDTQYF. The CDR3 region has the DNA TGTGCCAGCAGCGTAGGTGCAAGCCCAGATACGCAGTATTTT.

J is TRBJ2-1 and V is TRBV28; TRBD2 agrees at 11 bases. This CDR3 is 16 amino acids long. CDR1 MDHEN and CDR2 SYDVKM come from the germline V gene. The junction had 7 bases not matched to a gene; V was cut back by 6 bases and J by 3 bases. Here the CDR3 reads CASSPLGLADYNEQFF. Written as DNA, the CDR3 is TGTGCCAGCAGCCCTCTGGGACTAGCGGACTACAATGAGCAGTTCTTC.

This clonotype was detected ten times or more. The V gene is TRBV19, the J gene TRBJ2-7; maybe TRBD2 (5 bases). Trimming left V 1 base short and J 5 bases short, with 24 bases between. The CDR3 is made up of 18 amino acids. Germline CDR1 reads LNHDA; CDR2 reads SQIVND (reference sequence). CDR3 DNA: TGTGCCAGTAGTATAGTAGGATTCCACGCGTCAACGGGAAACGAGCAGTACTTC. Translating it yields CASSIVGFHASTGNEQYF. The full variable domain, in which reference TRBV19 and TRBJ2-7 provide the parts outside the CDR3, is DGGITQSPKYLFRKEGQNVTLSCEQNLNHDAMYWYRQDPGQGLRLIYYSQIVNDFQKGDIAEGYSVSREKKESFPLTVTSAQKNPTAFYLCASSIVGFHASTGNEQYFGPGTRLTVT.

The rearrangement links TRBV7-6 to TRBJ2-1; no reliable D call. The ends were cut back, 4 bases at V and 16 bases at J, with 8 bases in the middle. Germline CDR1 and CDR2: SGHVS and FNYEAQ. This CDR3 has 9 amino acids. The CDR3 loop is CASSSSRFF. The CDR3, as DNA: TGTGCCAGCAGCTCCTCCAGATTCTTC.

This clonotype occurred many times. The chain links TRBV7-6 to TRBJ2-2; D is possibly TRBD1 or TRBD2 (5 bases each). CDR3 length: 15 residues. V was trimmed by 6 bases and J by 3 bases, leaving 14 bases between them. Germline values: CDR1 SGHVS, CDR2 FNYEAQ. The CDR3 DNA sequence: TGTGCCAGCAGGTCTCCAGGGCGGGACACCGGGGAGCTGTTTTTT. This encodes CASRSPGRDTGELFF.

This clonotype came up once. The rearrangement links TRBV4-3 to TRBJ2-3; 8 bases are a match to TRBD2. Trimming took 0 bases from V and 4 from J; bases not matched to a gene: 3. Germline V gives CDR1 LGHNA, CDR2 YSLEER. The CDR3 is 15 amino acids. The DNA for the CDR3 is TGCGCCAGCAGCCAAGACCGAGCGGGAGCAGATACGCAGTATTTT. Protein sequence: CASSQDRAGADTQYF.

This clonotype was observed at least ten times. The chain carries TRBV4-1 and TRBJ2-2; tentatively, D is TRBD2 (6 bases). The CDR3 spans 17 residues. In germline, CDR1 is MGHRA, CDR2 YSYEKL. Deletions cut 10 bases from V and 1 base from J, with 22 bases between. CDR3: CATRLAPSGRNTGELFF. The CDR3 nucleotides read TGCGCCACCAGATTGGCTCCCTCCGGGAGGAACACCGGGGAGCTGTTTTTT.

V and J are TRBV19 and TRBJ2-7; D gene unclear. The CDR3 extends over 17 amino acids. Trimming took 4 bases from V and 2 from J, leaving 21 bases between them. CDR1 is LNHDA, CDR2 SQIVND, per germline (reference sequence). Here the CDR3 DNA reads TGTGCCAGTAGTAGAGAGGACGGCCTCTGGCATCCCTACGAGCAGTACTTC. Translated, it gives CASSREDGLWHPYEQYF.

There are many counts of this clonotype. V is TRBV9 and J is TRBJ2-3; the D call may be TRBD1 or TRBD2 (6 bases each). Per the germline V gene, CDR1 is SGDLS and CDR2 is YYNGEE. This CDR3 region has 13 residues. Trimming pared 7 bases from V and 5 bases from J, leaving 14 bases between. The CDR3: CASDTGAQDTQYF. The CDR3 nucleotides read TGTGCCAGCGATACGGGGGCGCAAGATACGCAGTATTTT.

The chain joins TRBV14 to TRBJ1-2; 12 bases line up with TRBD1. V shed 0 bases, J shed 7 bases, and the junction held 6 bases outside the gene matches. Germline V gene sequence: CDR1 SGHDN, CDR2 FVKESK. There are 16 residues in the CDR3. The CDR3 sequence is CASSQEGGTGGSGYTF. CDR3 coding DNA: TGTGCCAGCAGCCAAGAAGGCGGGACAGGGGGCTCTGGCTACACCTTC.

The chain links TRBV12-3 or TRBV12-4 to TRBJ1-1; possible D gene TRBD1, 6 bases. The CDR3 has 11 amino acids. Trimming cost V 8 bases and J 7 bases, with 11 bases left between them. CDR3 sequence (DNA): TGTGCCAGCGTACAAGGGGGTGAAGCTTTCTTT. Amino acids: CASVQGGEAFF.

This clonotype was recorded at least ten times. This chain uses TRBV20-1 with TRBJ2-5; possibly TRBD1 for D (6 bases). The V gene lost 3 bases and the J gene lost 6 bases, with 17 bases spanning the gap. Germline V lookup: CDR1 DFQATT, CDR2 SNEGSKA (reference sequence). The CDR3 extends over 14 amino acids. The CDR3 spells CSASPTAGEKTQYF. The CDR3 DNA reads TGCAGTGCTAGTCCCACGGCAGGGGAAAAGACCCAGTACTTC.